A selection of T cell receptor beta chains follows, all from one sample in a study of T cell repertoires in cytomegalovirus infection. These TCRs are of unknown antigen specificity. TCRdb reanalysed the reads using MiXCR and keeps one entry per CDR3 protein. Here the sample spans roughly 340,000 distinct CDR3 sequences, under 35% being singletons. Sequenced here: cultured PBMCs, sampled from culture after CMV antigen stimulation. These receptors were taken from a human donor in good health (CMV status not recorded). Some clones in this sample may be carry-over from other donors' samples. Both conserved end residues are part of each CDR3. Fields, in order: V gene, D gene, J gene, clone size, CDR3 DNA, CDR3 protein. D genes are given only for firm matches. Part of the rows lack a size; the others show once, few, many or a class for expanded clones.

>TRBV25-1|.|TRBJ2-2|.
TGTGCCAGCTCTCCTCGCGGGTGGTACACCGGGGAGCTGTTTTTT
CASSPRGWYTGELFF
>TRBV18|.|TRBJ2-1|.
TGTGCCAGCTCCCTGGTACATGTCTACAATGAGCAGTTCTTC
CASSLVHVYNEQFF
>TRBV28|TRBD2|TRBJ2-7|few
TGTGCCAGCAGTGAGACTAGCGGGAGGAGGTACGAGCAGTACTTC
CASSETSGRRYEQYF
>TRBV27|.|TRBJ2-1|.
TGTGCCAGCTTTAAGGGGCCAACCAACGACAATGAGCAGTTCTTC
CASFKGPTNDNEQFF
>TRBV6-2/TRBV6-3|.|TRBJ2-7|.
TGTGCCAGCAGCGGCCCCGCCTACGAGCAGTACTTC
CASSGPAYEQYF
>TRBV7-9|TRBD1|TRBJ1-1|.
TGTGCCAGCAGGCCGACAGGGCGGGCGGCTGAAGCTTTCTTT
CASRPTGRAAEAFF
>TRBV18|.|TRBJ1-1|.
TGTGCCAGCTCACCACCCTCAATAATTGAAGCTTTCTTT
CASSPPSIIEAFF
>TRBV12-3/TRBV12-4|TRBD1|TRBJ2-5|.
TGTGCCAGCAGCCCGCCCGGGACAGGGGGCGAGACCCAGTACTTC
CASSPPGTGGETQYF
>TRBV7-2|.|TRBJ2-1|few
TGTGCCAGCAGCCCAGGGGGGGCGTCTAGCAATGAGCAGTTCTTC
CASSPGGASSNEQFF
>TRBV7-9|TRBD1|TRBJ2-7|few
TGTGCCAGCAGCCCTCCGGGACAGGGGGAACGAAGCTCCTACGAGCAGTACTTC
CASSPPGQGERSSYEQYF
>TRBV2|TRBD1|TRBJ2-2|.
TGTGCCAGCAGCCCCAGGGGGCAAACCGGGGAGCTGTTTTTT
CASSPRGQTGELFF
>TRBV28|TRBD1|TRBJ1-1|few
TGTGCCATCAGGGGGTCAGGGACACCTAACACTGAAGCTTTCTTT
CAIRGSGTPNTEAFF
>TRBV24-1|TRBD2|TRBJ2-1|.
TGTGCCACCAGTGACTTAGCGGGGCCCTACAATGAGCAGTTCTTC
CATSDLAGPYNEQFF
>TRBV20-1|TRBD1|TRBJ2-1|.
TGCAGTGTGGGACAGGGGGCGTATGAGCAGTTCTTC
CSVGQGAYEQFF
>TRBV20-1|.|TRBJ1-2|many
TGCAGTGCTCAACCGGGACGGGATGCAAGATATGGCTACACCTTC
CSAQPGRDARYGYTF
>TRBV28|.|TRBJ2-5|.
TGTGCCAGCAGTGACGGGCCCCCAGAGACCCAGTACTTC
CASSDGPPETQYF
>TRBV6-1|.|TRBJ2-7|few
TGTGCCAGCAGTGAAGGGGGGGGGCTTTTGGATTTTGGGCAGTACTTC
CASSEGGGLLDFGQYF
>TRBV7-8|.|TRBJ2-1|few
TGTGCCAGCAGCTTGACCTATTCATCGAGCTCCTACAATGAGCAGTTCTTC
CASSLTYSSSSYNEQFF
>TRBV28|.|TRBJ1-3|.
TGTGCCAGCAGTTTACAGGAGGTTCCTGGAAACACCATATATTTT
CASSLQEVPGNTIYF
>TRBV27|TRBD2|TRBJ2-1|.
TGTGCCACCCACGGACTAGCGGGAGCGAATTCGGAGCAGTTCTTC
CATHGLAGANSEQFF
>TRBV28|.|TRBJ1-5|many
TGTGCCAGCAGGGATTGGGGGGCAGGCGATCAGCCCCAGCATTTT
CASRDWGAGDQPQHF
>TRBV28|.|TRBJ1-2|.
TGTGCCAGCGCCACGGGGGTACTCTATGGCTACACCTTC
CASATGVLYGYTF
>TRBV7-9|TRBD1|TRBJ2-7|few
TGTGCCAGCAGCTTAGCAGGGGGCTTCTCCTACGAGCAGTACTTC
CASSLAGGFSYEQYF
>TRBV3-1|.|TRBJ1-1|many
TGTGCCAGCAGCCGAGCCTCCGGGGGAGGAGTGGCCACTGAAGCTTTCTTT
CASSRASGGGVATEAFF
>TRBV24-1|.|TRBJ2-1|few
TGTGCCACCAGTACAGGGGAGGGTGCCTACAATGAGCAGTTCTTC
CATSTGEGAYNEQFF
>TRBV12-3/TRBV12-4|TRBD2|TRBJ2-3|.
TGTGCCAGCAGTACGTCTACTAGCGGGAGCACAGATACGCAGTATTTT
CASSTSTSGSTDTQYF
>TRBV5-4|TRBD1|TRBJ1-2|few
TGTGCCAGCAGCTCAGGACAGGCCCGTTATTATGGCTACACCTTC
CASSSGQARYYGYTF
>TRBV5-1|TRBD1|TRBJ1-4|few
TGCGCCAGCAGCTTACAGGGGACGCGGAAACTGTTTTTT
CASSLQGTRKLFF
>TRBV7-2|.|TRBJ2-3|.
TGTGCCAGCAGCTGGGCTGGCCGGAACACAGATACGCAGTATTTT
CASSWAGRNTDTQYF
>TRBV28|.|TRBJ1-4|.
TGTGCCAGCAGTTCACCCAAGGAGTCAGGTAATGAAAAACTGCTTTTT
CASSSPKESGNEKLLF
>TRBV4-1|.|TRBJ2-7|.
TGCGCCAGCAGCCATCCAGGGGAAGGCTACGAGCAGTACTTC
CASSHPGEGYEQYF
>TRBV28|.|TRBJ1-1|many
TGTGCCAGCAAGGATCTACTTGAAGCTTTCTTT
CASKDLLEAFF
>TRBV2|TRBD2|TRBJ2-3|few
TGTGCCAGCAGATGGAGGCGGGGGGGCTCGGGTGATACGCAGTATTTT
CASRWRRGGSGDTQYF
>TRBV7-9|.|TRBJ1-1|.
TGTGCCAGCAGCTTAAACCCTATGAACACTGAAGCTTTCTTT
CASSLNPMNTEAFF
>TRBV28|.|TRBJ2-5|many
TGTGCCAGCACCGAGGGGGGTCAAGAGACCCAGTACTTC
CASTEGGQETQYF
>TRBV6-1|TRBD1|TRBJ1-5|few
TGTGCCAGCAGCTCTACAGGGGGCTATCAGCCCCAGCATTTT
CASSSTGGYQPQHF
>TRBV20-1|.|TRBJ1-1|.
TGCAGTGCCCCACGAGTGCCCACTGAAGCTTTCTTT
CSAPRVPTEAFF
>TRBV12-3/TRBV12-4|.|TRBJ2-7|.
TGTGCCAGCAAAGGATCTCCTGGCCGGGCCGGCGAGCAGTACTTC
CASKGSPGRAGEQYF
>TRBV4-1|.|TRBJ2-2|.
TGCGCCAGCAGCCCCAGGGGTCCCGTGAACACCGGGGAGCTGTTTTTT
CASSPRGPVNTGELFF
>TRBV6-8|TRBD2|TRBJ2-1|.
TGTGCCAGCAGGGTGACTAGCTTCAATGAGCAGTTCTTC
CASRVTSFNEQFF
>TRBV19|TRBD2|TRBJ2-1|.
TGTGCCAGTATCGCGGGAGGCGGGTACAATGAGCAGTTCTTC
CASIAGGGYNEQFF
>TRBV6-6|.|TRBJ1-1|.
TGTGCCAGCAGTTACTTAGGACAGACGAACACTGAAGCTTTCTTT
CASSYLGQTNTEAFF
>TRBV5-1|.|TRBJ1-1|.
TGCGCCAGCAGCAAACGAGGGGGTTCGGACACTGAAGCTTTCTTT
CASSKRGGSDTEAFF
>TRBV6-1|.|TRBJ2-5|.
TGTGCCAGCCGCCTTGGCACGGGCTTCAAGGGGGAGACCCAGTACTTC
CASRLGTGFKGETQYF
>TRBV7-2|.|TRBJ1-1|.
TGTGCCAGCAGCTTAGGGGTAGGGGCCCCTGAAGCTTTCTTT
CASSLGVGAPEAFF
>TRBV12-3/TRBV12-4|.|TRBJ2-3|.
TGTGCCAGCAGTTTAGACTCCTGGCGGCTCGGCACAGATACGCAGTATTTT
CASSLDSWRLGTDTQYF
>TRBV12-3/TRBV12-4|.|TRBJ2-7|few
TGTGCCAGCAGGGCCTCAGATAGGGTAACGAGGAACGAGCAGTACTTC
CASRASDRVTRNEQYF
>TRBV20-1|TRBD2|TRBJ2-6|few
TGCAGTGCTAGAGCCTCGGGGACCGCGGGAGGCTCTGGGGCCAACGTCCTGACTTTC
CSARASGTAGGSGANVLTF
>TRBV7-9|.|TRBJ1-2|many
TGTGCCAGCAGCCCGGACAGCTTCTATGGCTACACCTTC
CASSPDSFYGYTF
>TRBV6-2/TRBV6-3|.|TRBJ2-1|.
TGTGCCAGCGGGTATAGCGGAAATGAGCAGTTCTTC
CASGYSGNEQFF